Listed below are T cell receptor beta chains from one sample, sequenced in a study of B cell selection in AIRE deficiency. Clones were sequenced by immunoSEQ multiplex PCR, and TCRdb holds only the in-frame ones, with some missing. Counted here are 20,000 to 25,000 clones, roughly 91% occurring once; the ten biggest clones make up approximately 1.5%. Sequenced sample: CD4+CD25+ Tregs sorted from PBMCs. The receptors come from a human donor in good health. The CDR3 runs from the conserved cysteine through the conserved F or W. A D gene is named only where the DNA matches it firmly. A row's size may be missing; if present it is once, few, many or a size class.

cdr3_aa: CASSLAPRRAAAKNIQYF
cdr3_nt: TGTGCCAGCAGCTTGGCCCCCCGACGGGCGGCGGCCAAAAACATTCAGTACTTC
v_call: TRBV5-8
d_call: -
clone_size: -
j_call: TRBJ2-4

cdr3_aa: CASSFGERPNTGELFF
cdr3_nt: TGTGCCAGCAGTTTTGGGGAGCGGCCGAACACCGGGGAGCTGTTTTTT
v_call: TRBV27
d_call: -
clone_size: -
j_call: TRBJ2-2

cdr3_aa: CASSLGWGRETQYF
cdr3_nt: TGTGCCAGCAGCTTGGGATGGGGGCGGGAGACCCAGTACTTC
v_call: TRBV5-6
d_call: -
clone_size: once
j_call: TRBJ2-5

cdr3_aa: CASSVGQGVGGYTF
cdr3_nt: TGTGCCAGCAGCGTAGGCCAGGGAGTTGGTGGCTACACCTTC
v_call: TRBV9
d_call: -
clone_size: few
j_call: TRBJ1-2

cdr3_aa: CASSSQGETQYF
cdr3_nt: TGCGCCAGCAGTTCACAGGGGGAGACCCAGTACTTC
v_call: TRBV5-1
d_call: TRBD1
clone_size: -
j_call: TRBJ2-5

cdr3_aa: CASSLDRGYTEAFF
cdr3_nt: TGCGCCAGCAGCCTGGACAGGGGATACACTGAAGCTTTCTTT
v_call: TRBV5-1
d_call: TRBD1
clone_size: -
j_call: TRBJ1-1

cdr3_aa: CASSPKTANTEAFF
cdr3_nt: TGTGCCAGCAGCCCCAAGACAGCGAACACTGAAGCTTTCTTT
v_call: TRBV7-2
d_call: -
clone_size: few
j_call: TRBJ1-1

cdr3_aa: CASSSWTGGVEQYF
cdr3_nt: TGCGCCAGCAGCTCTTGGACAGGGGGGGTCGAGCAGTACTTC
v_call: TRBV5-1
d_call: TRBD1
clone_size: once
j_call: TRBJ2-7

cdr3_aa: CASSFGRGNEKLFF
cdr3_nt: TGCGCCAGCAGCTTTGGCAGGGGAAATGAAAAACTGTTTTTT
v_call: TRBV5-1
d_call: -
clone_size: -
j_call: TRBJ1-4

cdr3_aa: CASKSSGTAYEQYF
cdr3_nt: TGTGCCAGCAAGTCTAGCGGGACTGCCTACGAGCAGTACTTC
v_call: TRBV2
d_call: TRBD2
clone_size: -
j_call: TRBJ2-7

cdr3_aa: CASSYGGNYGYTF
cdr3_nt: TGTGCCAGCAGTTACGGCGGAAACTATGGCTACACCTTC
v_call: TRBV6-5
d_call: -
clone_size: -
j_call: TRBJ1-2

cdr3_aa: CASTPIGGRSPLHF
cdr3_nt: TGTGCCAGCACTCCGATAGGCGGTCGTTCACCCCTCCACTTT
v_call: TRBV6-6
d_call: -
clone_size: -
j_call: TRBJ1-6

cdr3_aa: CAWSVHSGAGNTIYF
cdr3_nt: TGTGCCTGGAGTGTACACTCGGGGGCTGGAAACACCATATATTTT
v_call: TRBV30
d_call: -
clone_size: -
j_call: TRBJ1-3

cdr3_aa: CASKKGGLLYEQYF
cdr3_nt: TGTGCCAGCAAAAAAGGTGGGCTTCTCTACGAGCAGTACTTC
v_call: TRBV6-5
d_call: -
clone_size: -
j_call: TRBJ2-7

cdr3_aa: CASEAGGPGNTIYF
cdr3_nt: TGTGCCAGCGAGGCAGGGGGCCCCGGAAACACCATATATTTT
v_call: TRBV2
d_call: TRBD1
clone_size: -
j_call: TRBJ1-3

cdr3_aa: CAISERPQDQPQHF
cdr3_nt: TGTGCCATCAGTGAGAGGCCTCAGGACCAGCCCCAGCATTTT
v_call: TRBV10-3
d_call: -
clone_size: -
j_call: TRBJ1-5